Below are 5 T cell receptor beta chains sequenced from a single sample in a study of T cell clones after liver transplantation. The protocol was immunoSEQ multiplex PCR, while the TCRdb copy is restricted to in-frame clones and leaves out a portion. The table has some 50,000 clones, roughly 70% seen once; the top ten hold around 9.1%. The material was CD4+ T cells from blood, obtained at the 22-month timepoint. Receptor source: a human patient who received a liver transplant. The graft donor may have given rise to some T cells.

J is TRBJ1-6 and V is TRBV6-1, with D possibly matching TRBD1 (5 bases). From germline, CDR1 is MNHNS and CDR2 SASEGT. This CDR3 region has 15 residues. Deletions cut 7 bases from V and 8 bases from J, with 18 bases between. CDR3 loop: CASKALEGMDSPLHF. The CDR3 region has the DNA TGTGCCAGCAAGGCCCTGGAGGGGATGGATTCACCCCTCCACTTT.

This clone was counted only a few times. This rearrangement joins TRBV7-6 to TRBJ2-2; 7 bases match TRBD1. This CDR3 comprises 16 residues. Germline trimming cut 0 bases from V and 3 bases from J; bases unmatched to any gene: 4. CDR1 is SGHVS and CDR2 is FNYEAQ in the germline V gene. The CDR3 DNA reads TGTGCCAGCAGCTTAGCAGGGGGCCTTTACACCGGGGAGCTGTTTTTT. Residues: CASSLAGGLYTGELFF. Using reference TRBV7-6 and TRBJ2-2 for the parts outside the CDR3, the full variable domain is GAGVSQSPRYKVTKRGQDVALRCDPISGHVSLYWYRQALGQGPEFLTYFNYEAQQDKSGLPNDRFSAERPEGSISTLTIQRTEQRDSAMYRCASSLAGGLYTGELFFGEGSRLTVL.

CDR3 DNA sequence: TGTGCCAGCAGATTCGACGAGCTCTCCTACAATGAGCAGTTCTTC. This gives the protein CASRFDELSYNEQFF. The chain uses TRBV7-2 and TRBJ2-1, with unresolved D. V shed 6 bases and J shed 0 bases, with 12 bases lying between them. Germline CDR1 reads SGHTA; CDR2 reads FQGNSA. The CDR3 consists of 15 residues.

This chain connects TRBV7-2 to TRBJ1-1, with no clear D. Germline CDR1 SGHTA, CDR2 FQGNSA. The CDR3 is 13 amino acids. Trimming took 1 base from V and 5 from J, leaving 8 bases between them. In DNA, the CDR3 is TGTGCCAGCAGCTTAGTGGGGAGGACTGAAGCTTTCTTT. It codes for CASSLVGRTEAFF. The whole variable domain, filled in from reference TRBV7-2 and TRBJ1-1, reads GAGVSQSPSNKVTEKGKDVELRCDPISGHTALYWYRQSLGQGLEFLIYFQGNSAPDKSGLPSDRFSAERTGGSVSTLTIQRTQQEDSAVYLCASSLVGRTEAFFGQGTRLTVV.

The V call is TRBV18, the J call TRBJ2-2; D call uncertain. There are 14 residues in the CDR3. Per germline, CDR1 KGHSH and CDR2 LQKENI. Between the trimmed V and J ends, which lost 3 bases and 6 bases, there was a span of 11 bases. The CDR3 protein is CASSPIMGSGELFF. CDR3 coding DNA: TGTGCCAGCTCACCGATAATGGGGTCCGGGGAGCTGTTTTTT.